These 16 T cell receptor beta chains were sequenced from one sample in a study of cytomegalovirus exposure and HLA in healthy donors. In the PCR, 60 Vbeta and 13 Jbeta primers were used. Sequencing was performed with immunoSEQ multiplex PCR; in TCRdb, only in-frame clones are kept and a portion is missing. The data contain under 150,000 clones, around 77% of them seen just once; the ten biggest clones take up 0.95% to 1.5%. Material for sequencing was PBMCs. The receptors here all came from a man aged 45-60 years in good health and CMV-seronegative.

The rearrangement joins TRBV2 to TRBJ2-7; D is possibly TRBD2 (5 bases). V was clipped by 6 bases and J by 2 bases, with 11 bases between them. Germline lookup yields CDR1 SNHLY and CDR2 FYNNEI. CDR3 length: 13 amino acids. This CDR3 reads CASSGNTPYEQYF. The CDR3 region has the DNA TGTGCCAGCAGCGGGAACACTCCCTACGAGCAGTACTTC.

The rearrangement joins TRBV15 to TRBJ2-3, with D possibly TRBD1 on 5 matching bases. V gave up 6 bases and J gave up 1 base, with 14 bases separating them. CDR1 LNHNV and CDR2 YYDKDF come from the germline V gene (reference sequence). CDR3 length: 15 amino acids. The CDR3 spells CATSGEGVGTDTQYF. CDR3 bases: TGTGCCACCAGTGGCGAAGGGGTGGGCACAGATACGCAGTATTTT.

V gene TRBV10-3 combines with J gene TRBJ2-7; 9 bases match TRBD1. This CDR3 has 14 residues. Germline V gene lookup returns CDR1 ENHRY and CDR2 SYGVKD. V shed 3 bases, J shed 2 bases, and the junction held 2 bases outside the gene matches. This chain's CDR3 is CAISDGTGTYEQYF. The CDR3, as DNA: TGTGCCATCAGTGATGGGACAGGGACCTACGAGCAGTACTTC.

With respect to this clone: This may come from a read error, since a much larger clone is one base off. This specimen includes other DNA sequences encoding the same CDR3. The rearrangement links TRBV2 to TRBJ2-7; 11 positions agree with TRBD1. V gave up 4 bases and J gave up 3 bases; unmatched junction bases: 2. Germline lookup yields CDR1 SNHLY and CDR2 FYNNEI. This CDR3 spans 14 amino acids. The CDR3 sequence: CASSVGTGGYEQYF. The CDR3 DNA is TGTGCCAGCAGTGTAGGGACAGGGGGCTACGAGCAGTACTTC. Together with reference TRBV2 and TRBJ2-7, the CDR3 gives the full variable domain: EPEVTQTPSHQVTQMGQEVILRCVPISNHLYFYWYRQILGQKVEFLVSFYNNEISEKSEIFDDQFSVERPDGSNFTLKIRSTKLEDSAMYFCASSVGTGGYEQYFGPGTRLTVT.

The V call is TRBV2, the J call TRBJ1-5; 7 bases are a match to TRBD1. Germline CDR1 and CDR2: SNHLY and FYNNEI. J lost 5 bases, V lost 5 bases, and 9 bases had no gene match. The CDR3 length is 15 residues. The DNA for the CDR3 is TGTGCCAGCAGTCAGACAGGGACTGGGGATCAGCCCCAGCATTTT. The encoded protein is CASSQTGTGDQPQHF.

The chain links TRBV2 to TRBJ2-2; D may be TRBD1 (5 bases). CDR1 and CDR2 (germline): SNHLY, FYNNEI. This CDR3 comprises 17 residues. V lost 0 bases and J 1 base, leaving 12 bases between the germline ends. The CDR3 sequence is CASSEAVGHMNTGELFF. CDR3 DNA: TGTGCCAGCAGTGAAGCCGTGGGGCATATGAACACCGGGGAGCTGTTTTTT.

The V and J genes are TRBV2 and TRBJ2-7; possible D gene TRBD2, 6 bases. In germline, CDR1 is SNHLY, CDR2 FYNNEI. Trimming left V 4 bases short and J 3 bases short, with 13 bases between. The length of the CDR3 is 14 residues. The CDR3 loop reads CASSVAGSIYEQYF. The CDR3 DNA sequence: TGTGCCAGCAGTGTGGCGGGGTCGATCTACGAGCAGTACTTC. The full variable domain, rest sourced from reference TRBV2 and TRBJ2-7, is EPEVTQTPSHQVTQMGQEVILRCVPISNHLYFYWYRQILGQKVEFLVSFYNNEISEKSEIFDDQFSVERPDGSNFTLKIRSTKLEDSAMYFCASSVAGSIYEQYFGPGTRLTVT.

The chain uses TRBV7-2 and TRBJ1-4, with D uncertain. The V end was cut by 4 bases, the J end by 4 bases, with 10 bases between. This CDR3 has 14 residues. CDR1 SGHTA and CDR2 FQGNSA come from the germline V gene. The chain's CDR3 is CASSSQPGNEKLFF. CDR3 nucleotides: TGTGCCAGCAGCTCACAGCCTGGTAATGAAAAACTGTTTTTT.

This clone was picked up one time. The gene calls are TRBV4-3 and TRBJ1-6; 7 bases are a match to TRBD1. Germline V gene sequence: CDR1 LGHNA, CDR2 YSLEER. The CDR3 is made up of 15 amino acids. Trimming removed 1 base from V and 7 bases from J; junction bases left unmatched: 4. CDR3 protein: CASSQAWDSNSPLHF. CDR3 nucleotide sequence: TGCGCCAGCAGCCAAGCCTGGGACAGCAATTCACCCCTCCACTTT.

The chain's CDR3 is CASSLGLAGGWTDTQYF. The DNA of the CDR3 is TGTGCCAGCAGCTTAGGACTAGCGGGAGGTTGGACAGATACGCAGTATTTT. V gene TRBV7-2 combines with J gene TRBJ2-3; the match to TRBD2 covers 13 bases. The junction had 4 bases not matched to a gene; V was cut back by 1 base and J by 3 bases. CDR1 and CDR2 (germline): SGHTA, FQGNSA. The CDR3 sequence is 17 residues long.

The CDR3 spells CASSVAEGEHTGELFF. As DNA, the CDR3 is TGTGCCAGCAGCGTAGCCGAGGGAGAGCACACCGGGGAGCTGTTTTTT. The rearrangement uses TRBV9 and TRBJ2-2; maybe TRBD2 (5 bases). V was clipped by 0 bases and J by 3 bases, with 12 bases between them. Germline lookup yields CDR1 SGDLS and CDR2 YYNGEE. CDR3 length: 16 amino acids.

The rearrangement links TRBV7-9 to TRBJ1-4; no clear D. Trimming stripped 3 bases from V and 0 bases from J, with 5 bases between. CDR3 length: 14 residues. Germline lookup yields CDR1 SEHNR and CDR2 FQNEAQ (reference sequence). CDR3 region: CASSLAATNEKLFF. CDR3 nucleotides: TGTGCCAGCAGCTTGGCTGCAACTAATGAAAAACTGTTTTTT. The whole variable domain, filled in from reference TRBV7-9 and TRBJ1-4, reads DTGVSQNPRHKITKRGQNVTFRCDPISEHNRLYWYRQTLGQGPEFLTYFQNEAQLEKSRLLSDRFSAERPKGSFSTLEIQRTEQGDSAMYLCASSLAATNEKLFFGSGTQLSVL.

The CDR3 nucleotides read TGTGCCAGCAGCGCGACCCGGGACAGGGCCAATCCCTCTGGAAACACCATATATTTT. Translating gives CASSATRDRANPSGNTIYF. V gene TRBV7-9 combines with J gene TRBJ1-3; TRBD1 agrees at 9 bases. V lost 5 bases, J lost 0 bases, and 14 bases stayed unmatched. In germline, CDR1 is SEHNR, CDR2 FQNEAQ (reference sequence). This CDR3 is built from 19 residues.

The chain joins TRBV11-2 to TRBJ1-4, with 11 positions matching TRBD1. The length of the CDR3 is 17 residues. Germline assignment: CDR1 SGHAT and CDR2 FQNNGV. V trimming: 2 bases; J trimming: 2 bases; junction bases outside the gene matches: 4. The CDR3 loop is CASSLRDRGITNEKLFF. The CDR3 DNA follows: TGTGCCAGCAGCTTACGGGACAGGGGGATTACTAATGAAAAACTGTTTTTT.

The rearrangement links TRBV7-2 to TRBJ2-3; D unresolved. Germline values: CDR1 SGHTA, CDR2 FQGNSA. The CDR3 is 13 residues long. V lost 4 bases and J lost 0, with 5 bases in between. CDR3 amino acids: CASSYGSTDTQYF. CDR3 bases: TGTGCCAGCAGCTACGGGAGCACAGATACGCAGTATTTT.

This chain uses TRBV1 with TRBJ2-1; the DNA was not used to check the table's D call, TRBD2. TRBV1 counts as a pseudogene. The CDR3 consists of 18 residues. The CDR3 here is CTSSRFGGSGIINNEQFF. The DNA of the CDR3 is TGCACCAGCAGCCGATTCGGTGGTAGCGGGATAATCAACAATGAGCAGTTCTTC.